This T cell receptor beta chain was profiled in a study of T cell repertoires in cytomegalovirus infection. This CDR3 region has 14 residues. Germline CDR1 reads MNHEY; CDR2 reads SMNVEV (reference sequence). Trimming removed 7 bases from V and 4 bases from J, with 14 bases in between. The sample holds a few counts of this clonotype. The antigen is undetermined. TCRdb fed the reads into MiXCR, producing one record per CDR3 protein. The sample holds about 830,000 distinct CDR3 sequences; approximately 29% are singletons and the top ten take over 10%. This rearrangement joins TRBV27 to TRBJ2-1, with D tentatively TRBD2 (7 bases). This TCR derives from a human donor in good health (CMV status not recorded). Some clones in this sample may be carry-over from other donors' samples. Here the sequenced sample was cultured CD8+ T cells from PBMCs, taken from culture after CMV antigen stimulation. CDR3 in amino acids: CASTLGGAYNEQFF. CDR3 nucleotide sequence: TGTGCCAGCACATTAGGGGGGGCTTACAATGAGCAGTTCTTC.